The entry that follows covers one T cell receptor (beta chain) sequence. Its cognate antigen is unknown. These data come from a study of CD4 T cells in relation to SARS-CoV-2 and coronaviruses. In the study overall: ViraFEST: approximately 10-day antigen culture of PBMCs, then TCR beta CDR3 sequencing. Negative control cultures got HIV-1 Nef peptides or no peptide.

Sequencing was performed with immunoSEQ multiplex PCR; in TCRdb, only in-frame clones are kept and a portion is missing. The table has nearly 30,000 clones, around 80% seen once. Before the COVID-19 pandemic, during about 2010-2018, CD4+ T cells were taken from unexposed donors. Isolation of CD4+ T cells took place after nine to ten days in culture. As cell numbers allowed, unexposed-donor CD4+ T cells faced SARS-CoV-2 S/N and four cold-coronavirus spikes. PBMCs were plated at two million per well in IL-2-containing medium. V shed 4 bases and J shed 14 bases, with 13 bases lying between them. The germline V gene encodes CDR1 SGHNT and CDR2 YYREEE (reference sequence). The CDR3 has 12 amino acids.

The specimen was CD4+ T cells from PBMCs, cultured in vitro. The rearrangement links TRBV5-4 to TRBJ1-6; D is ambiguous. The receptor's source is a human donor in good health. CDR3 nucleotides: TGTGCCAGCAGCCTGAACGAACTCACCCTCCACTTT. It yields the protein CASSLNELTLHF.